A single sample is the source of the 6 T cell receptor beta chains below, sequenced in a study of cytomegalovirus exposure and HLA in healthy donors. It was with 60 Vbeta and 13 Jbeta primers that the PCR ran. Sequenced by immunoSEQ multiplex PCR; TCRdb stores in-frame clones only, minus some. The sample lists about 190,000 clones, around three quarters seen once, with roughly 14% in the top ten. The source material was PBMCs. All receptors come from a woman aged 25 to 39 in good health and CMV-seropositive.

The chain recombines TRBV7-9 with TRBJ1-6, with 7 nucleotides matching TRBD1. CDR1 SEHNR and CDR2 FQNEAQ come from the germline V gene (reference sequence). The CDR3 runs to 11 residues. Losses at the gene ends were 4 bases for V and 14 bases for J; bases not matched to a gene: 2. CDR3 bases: TGTGCCAGCAGCTCGACAGGGTCCCTCCACTTT. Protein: CASSSTGSLHF.

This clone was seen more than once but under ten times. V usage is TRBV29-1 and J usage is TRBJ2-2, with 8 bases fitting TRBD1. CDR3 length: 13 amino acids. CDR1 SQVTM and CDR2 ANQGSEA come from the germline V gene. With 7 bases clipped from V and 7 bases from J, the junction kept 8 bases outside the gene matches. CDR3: CSGAGGEGGELFF. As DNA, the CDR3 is TGCAGCGGGGCAGGGGGCGAGGGCGGGGAGCTGTTTTTT.

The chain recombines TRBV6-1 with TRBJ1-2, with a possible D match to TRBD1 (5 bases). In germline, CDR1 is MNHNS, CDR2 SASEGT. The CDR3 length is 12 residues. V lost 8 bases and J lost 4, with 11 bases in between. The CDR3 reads CASGARGYGYTF. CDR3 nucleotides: TGTGCCAGCGGGGCCCGTGGCTATGGCTACACCTTC.

CDR3: CASTEGAGDTDTQYF. In nucleotides, the CDR3 is TGTGCCAGCACCGAAGGGGCAGGGGACACAGATACGCAGTATTTT. The chain combines TRBV6-1 with TRBJ2-3, with D possibly matching TRBD1 (6 bases). In germline, CDR1 is MNHNS, CDR2 SASEGT. The ends were cut back, 7 bases at V and 2 bases at J, with 16 bases in the middle. This CDR3 has 15 residues.

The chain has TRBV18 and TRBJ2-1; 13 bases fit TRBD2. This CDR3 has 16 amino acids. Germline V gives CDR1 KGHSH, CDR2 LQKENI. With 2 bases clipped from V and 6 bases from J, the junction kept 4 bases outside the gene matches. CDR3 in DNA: TGTGCCAGCTCACCAGGACTAGCGGGGGTCGGCAATGAGCAGTTCTTC. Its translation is CASSPGLAGVGNEQFF. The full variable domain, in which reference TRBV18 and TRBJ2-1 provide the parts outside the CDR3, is NAGVMQNPRHLVRRRGQEARLRCSPMKGHSHVYWYRQLPEEGLKFMVYLQKENIIDESGMPKERFSAEFPKEGPSILRIQQVVRGDSAAYFCASSPGLAGVGNEQFFGPGTRLTVL.

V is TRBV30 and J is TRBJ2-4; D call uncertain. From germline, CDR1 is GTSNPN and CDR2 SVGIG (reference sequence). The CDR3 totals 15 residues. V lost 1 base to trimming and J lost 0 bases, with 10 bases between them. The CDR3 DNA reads TGTGCCTGGAGTGGTTTCGAGATAGCCAAAAACATTCAGTACTTC. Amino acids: CAWSGFEIAKNIQYF.